These 25 T cell receptor beta chains share one sample of origin, sequenced in a study of T cells in Graves' hyperthyroidism and ophthalmopathy. TCR beta CDR3 region amplification was performed from RNA transcripts. HTBI primers drove first-round RT-PCR of the TCR CDR3. TCRdb reprocessed the multiplex PCR reads with MiXCR, giving one entry per CDR3 protein. The sample consists of 300,000 to 400,000 distinct CDR3 sequences, about 18% of them appearing once. The sequenced material came from blood. All receptors come from a woman between 45 and 60 years old with Graves' hyperthyroidism.

The V gene is TRBV2, the J gene TRBJ1-4, with 8 bases fitting TRBD1. This CDR3 has 14 amino acids. V gave up 4 bases and J gave up 8 bases; unmatched junction bases: 6. Germline V gives CDR1 SNHLY, CDR2 FYNNEI. The CDR3 region has the DNA TGTGCCAGCAGTGTAGGGACAGGAGTCGAAAAACTGTTTTTT. Translation gives CASSVGTGVEKLFF.

V usage is TRBV4-1 and J usage is TRBJ1-1, with D unclear. Germline V gene lookup returns CDR1 MGHRA and CDR2 YSYEKL. The germline V and J ends were trimmed by 4 bases and 6 bases, with 6 bases remaining between them. The CDR3 has 11 amino acids. CDR3 DNA: TGCGCCAGCAGCCCCGGGGCTGAAGCTTTCTTT. The encoded protein is CASSPGAEAFF.

This clonotype was counted many times. At one of its ends the junction is not consistent with the germline gene, which may arise from a read error. The V call is TRBV27, the J call TRBJ1-1; D is undetermined. CDR1 and CDR2 from the germline V gene are MNHEY and SMNVEV (reference sequence). The CDR3 has 13 amino acids. The CDR3 loop is CASSLYSNTEAFF. CDR3 nucleotide sequence: TGTGCCAGCAGCTTATACAGCAACACTGAAGCTTTCTTT.

J is TRBJ2-5 and V is TRBV3-1, with 8 positions matching TRBD2. Trimming removed 3 bases from V and 5 bases from J; junction bases left unmatched: 11. This CDR3 contains 16 residues. CDR1 is LGHDT and CDR2 is YNNKEL in the germline V gene (reference sequence). CDR3 loop: CASSHKKPGGPETQYF. For the CDR3, the DNA is TGTGCCAGCAGCCATAAGAAGCCGGGGGGGCCGGAGACCCAGTACTTC.

This clonotype was seen a few times. The chain carries TRBV24-1 and TRBJ1-2; 8 bases align to TRBD1. Trimming cost V 12 bases and J 4 bases; bases outside gene matches: 9. Germline loops: CDR1 KGHDR, CDR2 SFDVKD. The CDR3 extends over 13 amino acids. This CDR3 is CAGTDRGLYGYTF. CDR3 bases: TGTGCCGGTACCGACAGGGGACTCTATGGCTACACCTTC.

This clonotype ranks as medium-sized. One end of the junction is discordant with germline, which a read error may explain. The chain joins TRBV6-1 to TRBJ1-1; TRBD1 is a possible D gene (5 bases). The CDR3 covers 14 residues. Per the germline V gene, CDR1 is MNHNS and CDR2 is SASEGT. The CDR3 loop is CASSVYPGRGVTIF. For the CDR3, the DNA is TGTGCCAGCAGTGTTTACCCGGGACGGGGCGTAACAATCTTT.

This clonotype was seen repeatedly, ten times or more. The chain employs TRBV20-1 and TRBJ2-3; 8 bases fit TRBD2. J was trimmed by 1 base and V by 1 base; bases with no gene match: 1. Per the germline V gene, CDR1 is DFQATT and CDR2 is SNEGSKA (reference sequence). This CDR3 is 14 amino acids long. CDR3 bases: TGCAGTGCTAGAGGTAGCGGGGGCACAGATACGCAGTATTTT. This gives the protein CSARGSGGTDTQYF.

This clonotype came up many times. The rearrangement joins TRBV6-1 to TRBJ2-7, with D hard to call. Per germline, CDR1 MNHNS and CDR2 SASEGT. The CDR3 runs to 12 residues. V was trimmed by 2 bases and J by 4 bases, leaving 6 bases between them. The CDR3: CASSELIYEQYV. CDR3 DNA: TGTGCCAGCAGTGAACTTATATACGAGCAGTACGTC.

This chain uses TRBV30 with TRBJ2-4; D unclear. The CDR3 is made up of 14 amino acids. Looked up from germline, CDR1 is GTSNPN and CDR2 is SVGIG (reference sequence). The V gene lost 3 bases and the J gene lost 0 bases, with 9 bases spanning the gap. The CDR3 coding sequence is TGTGCCTGGAGGCAACATGGAGCCAAAAACATTCAGTACTTC. Protein sequence: CAWRQHGAKNIQYF.

The rearrangement uses TRBV30 and TRBJ2-3; 13 nucleotides align to TRBD2. Trimming removed 0 bases from V and 3 bases from J; junction bases left unmatched: 3. The germline CDR1 and CDR2 sequences are GTSNPN and SVGIG (reference sequence). The CDR3 is 16 residues long. DNA for the CDR3: TGTGCCTGGAGTGTAAGACTAGCGGGAGGTACAGATACGCAGTATTTT. It specifies CAWSVRLAGGTDTQYF.

The chain uses TRBV19 and TRBJ2-7, with 9 bases aligning to TRBD2. V dropped 10 bases and J dropped 2; count of bases not matched to a gene: 3. The CDR3 totals 12 residues. The germline gives CDR1 LNHDA, CDR2 SQIVND (reference sequence). The CDR3 reads CAMGLAPYEQYF. The DNA for the CDR3 is TGTGCCATGGGACTAGCACCCTACGAGCAGTACTTC. Variable domain in full (rest from reference TRBV19 and TRBJ2-7): DGGITQSPKYLFRKEGQNVTLSCEQNLNHDAMYWYRQDPGQGLRLIYYSQIVNDFQKGDIAEGYSVSREKKESFPLTVTSAQKNPTAFYLCAMGLAPYEQYFGPGTRLTVT.

This clonotype came up a few times. This sequence joins TRBV9 and TRBJ2-1; possibly TRBD2 for D (6 bases). The CDR3 consists of 16 residues. Germline CDR1 is SGDLS and CDR2 is YYNGEE. V was clipped by 1 base and J by 4 bases, with 15 bases between them. Written as DNA, the CDR3 is TGTGCCAGCAGCGTACCTTACGGGAGACCTTACAATGAGCAGTTCTTC. This codes for CASSVPYGRPYNEQFF.

This clonotype was recorded only once. Since a much larger clone is just one base distant, this may be a read error. The chain couples TRBV3-1 to TRBJ2-7; maybe TRBD2 (5 bases). The DNA end lines up better with TRBJ2-1; the J call may be wrong. Germline CDR1 reads LGHDT; CDR2 reads YNNKEL (reference sequence). The CDR3 contains 15 residues. This CDR3 reads CASSRHSRSLGKQFF. Written as DNA, the CDR3 is TGTGCCAGCAGCCGGCATAGCAGGAGCCTCGGGAAGCAGTTCTTC.

There are many counts of this clonotype. The rearrangement uses TRBV7-3 and TRBJ2-1, with D unresolved. Trimming shortened V by 1 base and J by 9 bases, and 10 bases separated the two germline ends. CDR1 SGHTA and CDR2 FQGTGA come from the germline V gene. The CDR3 has 13 residues. The CDR3 is CASSLMAWTEQFF. CDR3 DNA: TGTGCCAGCAGCTTAATGGCCTGGACTGAGCAGTTCTTC.

This clonotype showed up just a few times. The chain has TRBV6-2 or TRBV6-3 and TRBJ1-3, with D tentatively TRBD1 (5 bases). The CDR3 is made up of 15 amino acids. Trimming took 0 bases from V and 3 from J, leaving 9 bases between them. Germline lookup yields CDR1 MNHEY and CDR2 SVGEGT. DNA of the CDR3: TGTGCCAGCAGTTACTCGACCGGGGGTGGAAACACCATATATTTT. This translates into CASSYSTGGGNTIYF.

This rearrangement joins TRBV30 to TRBJ2-5; no firm D call. The CDR3 loop spans 14 amino acids. Looked up from germline, CDR1 is GTSNPN and CDR2 is SVGIG (reference sequence). V was clipped by 1 base and J by 0 bases, with 9 bases between them. DNA for the CDR3: TGTGCCTGGAGTGGTGCAAGACACCAAGAGACCCAGTACTTC. Its protein product is CAWSGARHQETQYF.

This sequence joins TRBV3-1 and TRBJ2-2; 8 bases align to TRBD1. The V gene end was trimmed by 4 bases and the J gene end by 1 base; junction bases not matched to a gene: 2. CDR1 is LGHDT and CDR2 is YNNKEL in the germline V gene (reference sequence). The CDR3 has 15 residues. The CDR3 nucleotides read TGTGCCAGCAGCCGGGGACAGGTGAACACCGGGGAGCTGTTTTTT. This codes for CASSRGQVNTGELFF.

This clonotype was seen a few times. This chain joins TRBV6-2 or TRBV6-3 and TRBJ2-3; no clear D. There are 12 residues in the CDR3. Germline loops: CDR1 MNHEY, CDR2 SVGEGT. Deletions cut 6 bases from V and 6 bases from J, with 10 bases between. CDR3 residues: CASRSQLDTQYF. In DNA form, the CDR3 reads TGTGCCAGCAGGTCCCAGCTGGATACGCAGTATTTT.

This clonotype was recorded at least ten times. This chain links TRBV6-2 or TRBV6-3 with TRBJ1-1; D gene ambiguous. This CDR3 has 12 amino acids. V lost 6 bases to trimming and J lost 7 bases, with 12 bases between them. Per the germline V gene, CDR1 is MNHEY and CDR2 is SVGEGT. In nucleotides, the CDR3 is TGTGCCAGCAGCGACCCAAGCAGTGAAGCTTTCTTT. It is translated as CASSDPSSEAFF.

This clonotype was seen at least ten times. This chain connects TRBV6-5 to TRBJ2-5; D unclear. V was clipped by 2 bases and J by 2 bases, with 9 bases between them. Per the germline V gene, CDR1 is MNHEY and CDR2 is SVGAGI. The CDR3 has 14 residues. The DNA for the CDR3 is TGTGCCAGCAGTTACGGGTTCGGGCAAGAGACCCAGTACTTC. Its protein is CASSYGFGQETQYF.

The chain uses TRBV7-6 and TRBJ2-7, with a tentative D call TRBD2 (6 bases). There are 16 residues in the CDR3. Trimming removed 2 bases at V and 7 bases at J, with 21 bases between. The germline gives CDR1 SGHVS, CDR2 FNYEAQ. CDR3 nucleotide sequence: TGTGCCAGCAGCTTATTTCCCGGGACTGAAGTAACGGAGCAGTACTTC. Translated, it gives CASSLFPGTEVTEQYF.

V gene TRBV4-1 combines with J gene TRBJ2-3, with 10 positions matching TRBD2. V was clipped by 4 bases and J by 2 bases; unmatched bases: 12. The CDR3 runs to 18 residues. Germline V lookup: CDR1 MGHRA, CDR2 YSYEKL. In DNA, the CDR3 is TGCGCCAGCAGCCTTGACCCCCGGACTAGCGGATACACAGATACGCAGTATTTT. Residues: CASSLDPRTSGYTDTQYF.

This clonotype was observed a handful of times. J is TRBJ1-2 and V is TRBV10-3, with D possibly TRBD1 on 5 matching bases. The V gene's germline CDR1 is ENHRY and CDR2 SYGVKD. V was trimmed by 0 bases and J by 5 bases, leaving 10 bases between them. The CDR3 runs to 14 residues. The CDR3 sequence is CAISESGDVYGYTF. In nucleotides, the CDR3 is TGTGCCATCAGTGAGTCGGGGGATGTATATGGCTACACCTTC.

The chain has TRBV7-2 and TRBJ2-2; D ambiguous. V was trimmed by 2 bases and J by 5 bases, leaving 12 bases between them. The germline V gene has CDR1 SGHTA and CDR2 FQGNSA. The CDR3 loop spans 15 amino acids. The CDR3 nucleotides read TGTGCCAGCAGCTTAACCGGTGATGGGACCGGGGAGCTGTTTTTT. This codes for CASSLTGDGTGELFF. Full variable domain (remainder filled in from reference TRBV7-2 and TRBJ2-2): GAGVSQSPSNKVTEKGKDVELRCDPISGHTALYWYRQSLGQGLEFLIYFQGNSAPDKSGLPSDRFSAERTGGSVSTLTIQRTQQEDSAVYLCASSLTGDGTGELFFGEGSRLTVL.

V gene TRBV12-3 or TRBV12-4 combines with J gene TRBJ2-7, with TRBD1 matching over 8 bases. The ends lost 5 bases at V and 3 bases at J; junction bases unmatched: 9. The CDR3 extends over 15 amino acids. CDR3 sequence (DNA): TGTGCCAGCAGTCCTGGACAGGGCGAATACTACGAGCAGTACTTC. Translation gives CASSPGQGEYYEQYF.